This T cell receptor (beta chain) comes out of a study of T cells in Graves' hyperthyroidism and ophthalmopathy. The CDR3 spans 17 residues. CDR1 and CDR2 (germline): LGHDT, YNNKEL (reference sequence). The V end lost 3 bases, the J end lost 2 bases, and 18 bases lay between the germline ends. Amplified TCR beta CDR3 regions derived from RNA transcripts. During a first-round RT-PCR of the TCR CDR3, the HTBI primer set was used. Using its own MiXCR run on the multiplex PCR reads, TCRdb lists one record per CDR3 protein. This sample has a few hundred thousand distinct CDR3 sequences, with about 13% found just once. A word on this clonotype: Antigen specificity is unknown.

Study-level findings and limits: Patients with ophthalmopathy were separated from those with stable hyperthyroidism by a 13 V-J model. Blood samples included most of the expanded thyroid clonotypes exceeding 0.001.

The chain carries TRBV3-1 and TRBJ2-3, with a possible D match to TRBD1 (6 bases). The source of this sequence is a middle-aged woman with Graves' ophthalmopathy. Sequences were obtained from blood. The CDR3 DNA follows: TGTGCCAGCAGCCACCTACCAGGGACATCCCCCACAGATACGCAGTATTTT. Residues: CASSHLPGTSPTDTQYF.